The rows below give T cell receptor beta chains drawn from one sample of a study of blood T cell repertoires in COVID-19. Clones were sequenced by immunoSEQ multiplex PCR, and TCRdb holds only the in-frame ones, with some missing. Altogether about 96,000 clones are present, approximately 90% being singletons, with the ten largest covering 4% to 5%. The sequencing sample was made of peripheral blood. The origin of the receptors is a human donor with COVID-19, enrolled during active disease. The donor label of this sample is uncertain. Each CDR3 is given with its conserved first and last residue. The D gene is left open where the match is weak. For some rows the clone size is stated as once, few or many, or as a class when expanded; others skip it.

d_call: TRBD1
j_call: TRBJ1-5
v_call: TRBV28
clone_size: .
cdr3_nt: TGTGCCAGCAGTTTACCCCGGGACAGCTATAGCAATCAGCCCCAGCATTTT
cdr3_aa: CASSLPRDSYSNQPQHF

d_call: TRBD1
j_call: TRBJ1-5
v_call: TRBV10-3
clone_size: .
cdr3_nt: TGTGCCATCAGTGGAGCAGGGGGCGATCAGCCCCAGCATTTT
cdr3_aa: CAISGAGGDQPQHF

d_call: .
j_call: TRBJ1-2
v_call: TRBV25-1
clone_size: .
cdr3_nt: TGTGCCAGCAGTGAAAGCGGGGCCTGGCATGGCTACACCTTC
cdr3_aa: CASSESGAWHGYTF

d_call: TRBD1
j_call: TRBJ1-6
v_call: TRBV29-1
clone_size: .
cdr3_nt: TGCAGCGTAAGACAGGGGGTTAATTCACCCCTCCACTTT
cdr3_aa: CSVRQGVNSPLHF

d_call: TRBD2
j_call: TRBJ2-3
v_call: TRBV18
clone_size: .
cdr3_nt: TGTGCCAGCTCACCTATAGCGGGGGGGCCTGGAAATACGCAGTATTTT
cdr3_aa: CASSPIAGGPGNTQYF

d_call: TRBD2
j_call: TRBJ2-7
v_call: TRBV19
clone_size: .
cdr3_nt: TGTGCCAGTAGTCCCCGGGAGGGAACCTACGAGCAGTACTTC
cdr3_aa: CASSPREGTYEQYF

d_call: TRBD1
j_call: TRBJ2-1
v_call: TRBV19
clone_size: .
cdr3_nt: TGTGCCAGTACCCGGAGACAGGGTCCCCATGAGCAGTTCTTC
cdr3_aa: CASTRRQGPHEQFF

d_call: TRBD2
j_call: TRBJ2-1
v_call: TRBV5-1
clone_size: .
cdr3_nt: TGCGCCAGCAATCAGGGACTAGCGGGACATGAGCAGTTCTTC
cdr3_aa: CASNQGLAGHEQFF

d_call: .
j_call: TRBJ2-1
v_call: TRBV10-3
clone_size: few
cdr3_nt: TGTGCCATCAGTCAGAATTACAATGAGCAGTTCTTC
cdr3_aa: CAISQNYNEQFF

d_call: .
j_call: TRBJ1-3
v_call: TRBV7-9
clone_size: .
cdr3_nt: TGTGCCAGCAGCTTAGAGACTCATGGAGGAAACACCATATATTTT
cdr3_aa: CASSLETHGGNTIYF

d_call: .
j_call: TRBJ2-7
v_call: TRBV3-1/TRBV3-2
clone_size: once
cdr3_nt: TGTGCCAGCAGCCAAGAGATTTTTGCGGGGTCCTCCTACGAGCAGTACTTC
cdr3_aa: CASSQEIFAGSSYEQYF

d_call: .
j_call: TRBJ2-1
v_call: TRBV27
clone_size: .
cdr3_nt: TGTGCCAGCAGTCCCCACGGGGGAACCTACAATGAGCAGTTCTTC
cdr3_aa: CASSPHGGTYNEQFF

d_call: .
j_call: TRBJ1-5
v_call: TRBV5-1
clone_size: .
cdr3_nt: TGCGCCAGCAGCTTGGGAGTACCCGGGGGCAATCAGCCCCAGCATTTT
cdr3_aa: CASSLGVPGGNQPQHF

d_call: TRBD2
j_call: TRBJ2-3
v_call: TRBV9
clone_size: .
cdr3_nt: TGTGCCAGCAGCGTAGGACTAGCGGGCACAGATACGCAGTATTTT
cdr3_aa: CASSVGLAGTDTQYF

d_call: TRBD2
j_call: TRBJ2-7
v_call: TRBV19
clone_size: .
cdr3_nt: TGTGCCAGTAGTCCACGGGGGGAAAAGCAGTACTTC
cdr3_aa: CASSPRGEKQYF

d_call: .
j_call: TRBJ1-1
v_call: TRBV4-1
clone_size: .
cdr3_nt: TGCGCCAGCAGCCTACAGGGAAACACTGAAGCTTTCTTT
cdr3_aa: CASSLQGNTEAFF

d_call: .
j_call: TRBJ1-2
v_call: TRBV5-6
clone_size: .
cdr3_nt: TGTGCCAGCAGCGCCACACGCGGGGCCTTGTTTAACTATGGCTACACCTTC
cdr3_aa: CASSATRGALFNYGYTF

d_call: TRBD2
j_call: TRBJ2-3
v_call: TRBV7-8
clone_size: .
cdr3_nt: TGTGCCAGCAGCTTAGCGCCGGCGGGAGCCTCAGATACGCAGTATTTT
cdr3_aa: CASSLAPAGASDTQYF

d_call: TRBD1
j_call: TRBJ2-3
v_call: TRBV6-2/TRBV6-3
clone_size: few
cdr3_nt: TGTGCCAGCAGTATGACAGGGCCCACAGATACGCAGTATTTT
cdr3_aa: CASSMTGPTDTQYF

d_call: .
j_call: TRBJ1-5
v_call: TRBV3-1/TRBV3-2
clone_size: .
cdr3_nt: TGTGCCAGTGGGAGGGGGACTCAGCCCCAGCATTTT
cdr3_aa: CASGRGTQPQHF

d_call: .
j_call: TRBJ2-5
v_call: TRBV7-9
clone_size: .
cdr3_nt: TGTGCCAGCGGGAGTATGACCCAGTACTTC
cdr3_aa: CASGSMTQYF

d_call: .
j_call: TRBJ2-6
v_call: TRBV7-9
clone_size: once
cdr3_nt: TGTGCCAGCAGCTTCAGGGGCTCTGGGGCCAACGTCCTGACTTTC
cdr3_aa: CASSFRGSGANVLTF

d_call: .
j_call: TRBJ2-2
v_call: TRBV6-1
clone_size: .
cdr3_nt: TGTGCCAGCAGTGAACTGAGAGGGTTGGAAGGGGAGCTGTTTTTT
cdr3_aa: CASSELRGLEGELFF

d_call: TRBD2
j_call: TRBJ2-7
v_call: TRBV3-1/TRBV3-2
clone_size: few
cdr3_nt: TGTGCCAGCAGCCGAGCCGGGACTAGCGGATACGAGCAGTACTTC
cdr3_aa: CASSRAGTSGYEQYF

d_call: TRBD1
j_call: TRBJ1-2
v_call: TRBV13
clone_size: .
cdr3_nt: TGTGCCAGCAACGAAGGGACAGGCCTCTATGGCTACACCTTC
cdr3_aa: CASNEGTGLYGYTF

d_call: TRBD1
j_call: TRBJ1-3
v_call: TRBV7-6
clone_size: .
cdr3_nt: TGTGCCAGCAGCCTACGACCGACAGGGCCTGGAAACACCATATATTTT
cdr3_aa: CASSLRPTGPGNTIYF

d_call: .
j_call: TRBJ1-3
v_call: TRBV13
clone_size: once
cdr3_nt: TGTGCCAGCAGCATACACAGGGATTCCGGAAACACCATATATTTT
cdr3_aa: CASSIHRDSGNTIYF

d_call: TRBD1
j_call: TRBJ2-3
v_call: TRBV19
clone_size: .
cdr3_nt: TGTGCCAGTAGGGATGTGCCGGGACAGAGCACAGATACGCAGTATTTT
cdr3_aa: CASRDVPGQSTDTQYF

d_call: .
j_call: TRBJ1-3
v_call: TRBV15
clone_size: .
cdr3_nt: TGTGCCACCAGCAGAGATCGAGGCGGCTCGGGAAACACCATATATTTT
cdr3_aa: CATSRDRGGSGNTIYF

d_call: .
j_call: TRBJ1-6
v_call: TRBV27
clone_size: .
cdr3_nt: TGTGCCAGCAGTTTCTCGGGGGGAGCTACCTATAATTCACCCCTCCACTTT
cdr3_aa: CASSFSGGATYNSPLHF

d_call: TRBD1
j_call: TRBJ2-7
v_call: TRBV30
clone_size: .
cdr3_nt: TGTGCCTGTTATACTAGGGGGCTGGGCGAGCAGTACTTC
cdr3_aa: CACYTRGLGEQYF

d_call: TRBD1
j_call: TRBJ1-2
v_call: TRBV6-1
clone_size: .
cdr3_nt: TGTGCCAGCAGTGAAGTAGGGACAGGGATCTATGGCTACACCTTC
cdr3_aa: CASSEVGTGIYGYTF

d_call: .
j_call: TRBJ2-3
v_call: TRBV7-6
clone_size: .
cdr3_nt: TGTGCCAGCAGCTTACAGGGCATGAGCACAGATACGCAGTATTTT
cdr3_aa: CASSLQGMSTDTQYF

d_call: .
j_call: TRBJ2-5
v_call: TRBV20-1
clone_size: .
cdr3_nt: TGCAGTGCTAGACGGGTCGAGACCCAGTACTTC
cdr3_aa: CSARRVETQYF

d_call: TRBD1
j_call: TRBJ1-1
v_call: TRBV27
clone_size: .
cdr3_nt: TGTGCCAGCAGTCCATCACCGCCGGGACAGGAAGCTTTCTTT
cdr3_aa: CASSPSPPGQEAFF

d_call: .
j_call: TRBJ1-4
v_call: TRBV5-6
clone_size: few
cdr3_nt: TGTGCCAGCAGCTTGCTACAGCAAAATGAAAAACTGTTTTTT
cdr3_aa: CASSLLQQNEKLFF

d_call: TRBD2
j_call: TRBJ2-7
v_call: TRBV3-1/TRBV3-2
clone_size: .
cdr3_nt: TGTGCCAGCCGACTAGCGGGAGTCAGTGAGCAGTACTTC
cdr3_aa: CASRLAGVSEQYF

d_call: TRBD1
j_call: TRBJ1-2
v_call: TRBV7-2
clone_size: once
cdr3_nt: TGTGCCAGCAGCCCCCGACAGGGGTCGCTTAATGGCTACACCTTC
cdr3_aa: CASSPRQGSLNGYTF

d_call: .
j_call: TRBJ1-2
v_call: TRBV5-1
clone_size: few
cdr3_nt: TGCGCCAGCAGCTTGGTATCGGGGGGCTACACCTTC
cdr3_aa: CASSLVSGGYTF

d_call: .
j_call: TRBJ1-1
v_call: TRBV6-1
clone_size: once
cdr3_nt: TGTGCCAGCAGTGAAATCCGGGTGTCGGGTACGACGTTT
cdr3_aa: CASSEIRVSGTTF

d_call: .
j_call: TRBJ1-1
v_call: TRBV27
clone_size: .
cdr3_nt: TGTGCCAGCATGCCCGTCCCCGCGGGCACTGAAGCTTTCTTT
cdr3_aa: CASMPVPAGTEAFF

d_call: TRBD1
j_call: TRBJ1-5
v_call: TRBV10-1
clone_size: .
cdr3_nt: TGCGCCAGCAGTTCCGGGACAGGGCAGCCCCAGCATTTT
cdr3_aa: CASSSGTGQPQHF

d_call: .
j_call: TRBJ1-3
v_call: TRBV28
clone_size: .
cdr3_nt: TGTGCCAGCACCCGGCGGGCTTTCTTCGACTCTGGAAACACCATATATTTT
cdr3_aa: CASTRRAFFDSGNTIYF

d_call: TRBD1
j_call: TRBJ1-5
v_call: TRBV29-1
clone_size: .
cdr3_nt: TGCAGCGTCTCGACAGGGTCCGGCAATCAGCCCCAGCATTTT
cdr3_aa: CSVSTGSGNQPQHF

d_call: .
j_call: TRBJ2-2
v_call: TRBV9
clone_size: .
cdr3_nt: TGTGCCAGCAGCGTAGCTGAGCAGGGGCGAGTCACCGGGGAGCTGTTTTTT
cdr3_aa: CASSVAEQGRVTGELFF

d_call: .
j_call: TRBJ2-5
v_call: TRBV4-1
clone_size: .
cdr3_nt: TGCGCCAGCAGCCAAGTTCCTTATTCCTCTCAAGAGACCCAGTACTTC
cdr3_aa: CASSQVPYSSQETQYF

d_call: .
j_call: TRBJ1-2
v_call: TRBV9
clone_size: .
cdr3_nt: TGTGCCAGCAGCGTAGGAGAGGGCTTCGGCTATGGCTACACCTTC
cdr3_aa: CASSVGEGFGYGYTF

d_call: TRBD1
j_call: TRBJ1-1
v_call: TRBV12-3/TRBV12-4
clone_size: .
cdr3_nt: TGTGCCAGCAGTGGACAGGGGGACACTGAAGCTTTCTTT
cdr3_aa: CASSGQGDTEAFF

d_call: TRBD1
j_call: TRBJ1-1
v_call: TRBV7-2
clone_size: .
cdr3_nt: TGTGCCAGCAGCTCTCGGACAGGGCTGGCTTTCTTT
cdr3_aa: CASSSRTGLAFF

d_call: .
j_call: TRBJ2-3
v_call: TRBV11-2
clone_size: .
cdr3_nt: TGTGCCAGCAGCTTAGACGGACCCGGGCGGGGCACAGATACGCAGTATTTT
cdr3_aa: CASSLDGPGRGTDTQYF

d_call: .
j_call: TRBJ2-5
v_call: TRBV6-1
clone_size: .
cdr3_nt: TGTGCCAGCAGACAGCACCAAGAGACCCAGTACTTC
cdr3_aa: CASRQHQETQYF